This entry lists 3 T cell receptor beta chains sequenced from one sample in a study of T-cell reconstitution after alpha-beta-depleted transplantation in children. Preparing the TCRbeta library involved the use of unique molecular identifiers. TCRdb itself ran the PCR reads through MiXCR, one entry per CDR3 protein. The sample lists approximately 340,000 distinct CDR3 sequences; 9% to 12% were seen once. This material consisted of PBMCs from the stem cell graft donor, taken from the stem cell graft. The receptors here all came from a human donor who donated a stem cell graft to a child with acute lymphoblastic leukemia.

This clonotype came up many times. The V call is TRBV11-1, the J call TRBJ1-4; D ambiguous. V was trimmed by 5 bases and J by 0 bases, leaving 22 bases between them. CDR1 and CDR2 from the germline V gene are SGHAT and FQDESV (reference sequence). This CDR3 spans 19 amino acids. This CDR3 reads CASSLSSTSFLATNEKLFF. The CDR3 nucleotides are TGTGCCAGCAGCCTGTCAAGTACCTCTTTCCTCGCAACTAATGAAAAACTGTTTTTT.

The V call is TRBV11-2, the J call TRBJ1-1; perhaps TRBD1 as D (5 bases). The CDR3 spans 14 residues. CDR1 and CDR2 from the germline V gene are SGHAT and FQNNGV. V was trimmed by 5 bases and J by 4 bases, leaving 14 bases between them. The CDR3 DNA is TGTGCCAGCAGCCCCCAGGGCGCGACCACTGAAGCTTTCTTT. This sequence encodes CASSPQGATTEAFF.

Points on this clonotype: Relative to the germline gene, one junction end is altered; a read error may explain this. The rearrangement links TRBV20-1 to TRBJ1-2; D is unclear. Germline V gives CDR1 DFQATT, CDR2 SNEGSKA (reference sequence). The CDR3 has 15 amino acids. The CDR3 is CSPRVFRRANYGYTF. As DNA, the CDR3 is TGCAGTCCTAGAGTTTTCAGACGGGCGAACTATGGCTACACCTTC.